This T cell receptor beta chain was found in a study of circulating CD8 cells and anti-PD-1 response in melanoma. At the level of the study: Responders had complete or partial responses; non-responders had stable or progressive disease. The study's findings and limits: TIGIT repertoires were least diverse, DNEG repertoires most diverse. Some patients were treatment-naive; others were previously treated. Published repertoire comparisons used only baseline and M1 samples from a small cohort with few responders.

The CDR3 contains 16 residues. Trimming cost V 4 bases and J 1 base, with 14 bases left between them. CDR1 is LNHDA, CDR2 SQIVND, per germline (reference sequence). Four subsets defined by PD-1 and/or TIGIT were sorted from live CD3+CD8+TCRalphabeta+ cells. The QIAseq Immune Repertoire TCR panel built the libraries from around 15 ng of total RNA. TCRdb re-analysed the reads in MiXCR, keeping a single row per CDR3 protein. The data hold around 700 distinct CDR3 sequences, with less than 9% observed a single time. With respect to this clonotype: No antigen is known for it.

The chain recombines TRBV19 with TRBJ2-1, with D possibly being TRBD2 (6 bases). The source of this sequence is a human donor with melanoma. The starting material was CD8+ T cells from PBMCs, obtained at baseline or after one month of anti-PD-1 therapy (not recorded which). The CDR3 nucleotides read TGTGCCAGTAGTAACGGGGGTAGCCCATCCTACAATGAGCAGTTCTTC. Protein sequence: CASSNGGSPSYNEQFF.